The clone carrying this TCR beta chain was seen only a few times. Building the TCR beta libraries relied on iRepertoire HTBI primers, and CDR3 regions underwent Arm-PCR. One entry per CDR3 protein results from TCRdb running MiXCR on the multiplex PCR reads. The sample lists a few hundred thousand distinct CDR3 sequences, 20% to 25% occurring once. CDR1 is DFQATT and CDR2 is SNEGSKA in the germline V gene (reference sequence). Trimming stripped 3 bases from V and 0 bases from J, with 9 bases between. The CDR3 length is 13 residues. This sample stems from a study of regulatory T cells in long-lasting Graves disease. Specified time point: newly diagnosed GD, antithyroid drugs for less than 3 months. PBMCs were the source of the RNA used for TCR sequencing.

This sequence joins TRBV20-1 and TRBJ2-7; unclear D gene. The input for sequencing was peripheral blood mononuclear cells (PBMCs), taken at new diagnosis, from a patient treated with antithyroid drugs. This TCR was recovered from a female donor with Graves disease. Here the CDR3 reads CSARSPDSYEQYF. Written as DNA, the CDR3 is TGCAGTGCTAGGTCGCCGGACTCCTACGAGCAGTACTTC.